This T cell receptor beta chain comes out of a study of blood T cell repertoires in COVID-19. TCRdb's table, derived via immunoSEQ multiplex PCR, lists solely in-frame clones and lacks some. There are 350,000 to 500,000 clones in the sample; over 85% occur only once, and 0.8% to 0.85% lies in the top ten. This CDR3 is built from 10 residues. Germline CDR1 is MGHDK and CDR2 is SYGVNS. Trimming stripped 6 bases from V and 5 bases from J, with 4 bases between. The chain combines TRBV25-1 with TRBJ2-5; D unclear. The sequence derives from a man aged 18 to 29 with COVID-19, enrolled during active disease. The specimen sequenced was peripheral blood. The CDR3 DNA reads as TGTGCCAGCAGACAGGAGACCCAGTACTTC. It is translated as CASRQETQYF. Filled out from reference TRBV25-1 and TRBJ2-5, the complete variable domain reads EADIYQTPRYLVIGTGKKITLECSQTMGHDKMYWYQQDPGMELHLIHYSYGVNSTEKGDLSSESTVSRIRTEHFPLTLESARPSHTSQYLCASRQETQYFGPGTRLLVL.